Listed here are 15 T cell receptor beta chains from one sample, sequenced in a study of control samples from healthy donors and cancer patients. Clones were sequenced by immunoSEQ multiplex PCR, and TCRdb holds only the in-frame ones, with some missing. The table records 65,000 to 80,000 clones, 85% to 90% of them present only once. Sequenced: PBMCs. These receptors were obtained from a woman aged 55-69 years with head and neck cancer.

This clone was observed a handful of times. V is TRBV3-1 (or the pseudogene TRBV3-2) and J is TRBJ1-2; perhaps TRBD1 as D (6 bases). The CDR3 is made up of 16 amino acids. Germline CDR1 LGHDT, CDR2 YNNKEL (reference sequence). Deletions cut 5 bases from V and 8 bases from J, with 24 bases between. The CDR3 region is CASSKFNTQGSWGYTF. As DNA, the CDR3 is TGTGCCAGCAGCAAATTTAACACCCAGGGGAGTTGGGGCTACACCTTC.

V gene TRBV5-1 combines with J gene TRBJ1-2; D is perhaps TRBD1 (5 bases). CDR1 is SGHRS and CDR2 is YFSETQ in the germline V gene. The CDR3 spans 16 residues. The V end lost 2 bases, the J end lost 4 bases, and 18 bases lay between the germline ends. CDR3 residues: CASSFLTGALSYGYTF. The CDR3 nucleotides read TGCGCCAGCAGCTTCCTCACTGGGGCGCTGAGCTATGGCTACACCTTC.

The CDR3 reads CASSLDRGRGEAFF. The DNA of the CDR3 is TGTGCCAGTAGTTTGGACAGGGGGCGCGGTGAAGCTTTCTTT. The chain employs TRBV19 and TRBJ1-1, with TRBD1 matching over 11 bases. Germline CDR1 LNHDA, CDR2 SQIVND (reference sequence). The CDR3 length is 14 residues. With 5 bases clipped from V and 7 bases from J, the junction kept 6 bases outside the gene matches.

CDR3 in DNA: TGTGCCAGTAGAGACAGGGATGGTACTGAAAAACTGTTTTTT. It is translated as CASRDRDGTEKLFF. The rearrangement joins TRBV19 to TRBJ1-4, with 7 positions matching TRBD1. V shed 6 bases, J shed 7 bases, and the junction held 8 bases outside the gene matches. The CDR3 has 14 residues. In germline, CDR1 is LNHDA, CDR2 SQIVND (reference sequence). Based on the CDR3 plus reference TRBV19 and TRBJ1-4, the full variable domain is DGGITQSPKYLFRKEGQNVTLSCEQNLNHDAMYWYRQDPGQGLRLIYYSQIVNDFQKGDIAEGYSVSREKKESFPLTVTSAQKNPTAFYLCASRDRDGTEKLFFGSGTQLSVL.

The chain combines TRBV7-9 with TRBJ2-1, with D perhaps matching TRBD2 (6 bases). V was clipped by 5 bases and J by 7 bases, with 18 bases between them. CDR3 length equals 15 residues. CDR1 is SEHNR and CDR2 is FQNEAQ in the germline V gene (reference sequence). In DNA, the CDR3 is TGTGCCAGCAGCACTCCTGGAGGGGTGGTGAATGAGCAGTTCTTC. It specifies CASSTPGGVVNEQFF.

The J gene is TRBJ2-7, the V gene TRBV3-1 (or the pseudogene TRBV3-2), with D tentatively TRBD1 or TRBD2 (6 bases each). The CDR3 has 14 amino acids. Germline V gene data show CDR1 as LGHDT and CDR2 as YNNKEL (reference sequence). V lost 1 base and J lost 7, with 14 bases in between. The CDR3, as DNA: TGTGCCAGCAGCCAAGCGGTGGGGGCGGGAGAGCAGTACTTC. Translating gives CASSQAVGAGEQYF.

The chain is built from TRBV10-3 and TRBJ2-1, with 10 nucleotides matching TRBD2. Per germline, CDR1 ENHRY and CDR2 SYGVKD. This CDR3 has 18 amino acids. Trimming removed 3 bases from V and 0 bases from J; junction bases left unmatched: 8. CDR3 sequence: CAISDLRTSGSSYNEQFF. In nucleotides, the CDR3 is TGTGCCATCAGTGACCTAAGGACTAGCGGAAGCTCCTACAATGAGCAGTTCTTC.

V is TRBV28 and J is TRBJ1-5; no definite D call. Deletions cut 7 bases from V and 3 bases from J, with 13 bases between. This CDR3 has 14 residues. The germline V gene has CDR1 MDHEN and CDR2 SYDVKM. CDR3: CASNPGRHNQPQHF. The CDR3 DNA reads as TGTGCCAGCAATCCTGGCAGACACAATCAGCCCCAGCATTTT. Supplemented by reference TRBV28 and TRBJ1-5, the full variable domain reads DVKVTQSSRYLVKRTGEKVFLECVQDMDHENMFWYRQDPGLGLRLIYFSYDVKMKEKGDIPEGYSVSREKKERFSLILESASTNQTSMYLCASNPGRHNQPQHFGDGTRLSIL.

This chain uses TRBV24-1 with TRBJ2-3; D gene ambiguous. The V gene's germline CDR1 is KGHDR and CDR2 SFDVKD. The CDR3 contains 11 residues. The V end was cut by 5 bases, the J end by 5 bases, with 4 bases between. For the CDR3, the DNA is TGTGCCACCAGTGTTCAAGATACGCAGTATTTT. This encodes CATSVQDTQYF.

As DNA, the CDR3 is TGTGCCAGCAGCTCTCCGACTAGCGGGATAAGCACAGATACGCAGTATTTT. Its protein product is CASSSPTSGISTDTQYF. The chain employs TRBV5-4 and TRBJ2-3, with TRBD2 matching over 11 bases. The CDR3 spans 17 residues. V shed 3 bases and J 0 bases; nucleotides not matched to a gene: 6. Germline V gives CDR1 SGHNT, CDR2 YYREEE (reference sequence). The entire variable domain, with the rest obtained from reference TRBV5-4 and TRBJ2-3, is as follows: ETGVTQSPTHLIKTRGQQVTLRCSSQSGHNTVSWYQQALGQGPQFIFQYYREEENGRGNFPPRFSGLQFPNYSSELNVNALELDDSALYLCASSSPTSGISTDTQYFGPGTRLTVL.

This chain uses TRBV7-2 with TRBJ2-3; TRBD2 matches at 8 bases. The ends lost 5 bases at V and 4 bases at J; junction bases unmatched: 11. This CDR3 comprises 16 residues. CDR1 is SGHTA and CDR2 is FQGNSA in the germline V gene. The CDR3 region is CASSLRTGRGADTQYF. The CDR3 coding sequence is TGTGCCAGCAGCCTGAGAACCGGGAGGGGAGCAGATACGCAGTATTTT.

This chain links TRBV11-2 with TRBJ1-1, with TRBD1 as a possible D gene (5 bases). Germline lookup yields CDR1 SGHAT and CDR2 FQNNGV. The CDR3 runs 14 residues. V lost 2 bases and J 0 bases, leaving 7 bases between the germline ends. The CDR3 nucleotides are TGTGCCAGCAGCTTAAACAGGTTGAACACTGAAGCTTTCTTT. Its translation: CASSLNRLNTEAFF.

The chain joins TRBV2 to TRBJ2-3, with no clear D. The CDR3 contains 15 residues. The germline V and J ends were trimmed by 6 bases and 0 bases, with 13 bases remaining between them. Germline V CDR1 and CDR2: SNHLY, FYNNEI. The CDR3 here is CASRISLTSTDTQYF. The CDR3 coding sequence is TGTGCCAGCAGGATCTCATTAACTAGCACAGATACGCAGTATTTT. Using reference TRBV2 and TRBJ2-3 for the parts outside the CDR3, the full variable domain is EPEVTQTPSHQVTQMGQEVILRCVPISNHLYFYWYRQILGQKVEFLVSFYNNEISEKSEIFDDQFSVERPDGSNFTLKIRSTKLEDSAMYFCASRISLTSTDTQYFGPGTRLTVL.

The chain couples TRBV5-1 to TRBJ2-7; 10 bases line up with TRBD2. V shed 0 bases, J shed 5 bases, and the junction held 2 bases outside the gene matches. This CDR3 comprises 14 residues. CDR1 and CDR2 from the germline V gene are SGHRS and YFSETQ. This chain's CDR3 is CASSLAGTSDEQYF. The CDR3 DNA reads as TGCGCCAGCAGCTTGGCCGGGACTAGCGACGAGCAGTACTTC.

This clone was picked up one time. J is TRBJ2-7 and V is TRBV5-1, with D hard to call. The CDR3 length is 12 residues. With 4 bases removed from V and 4 bases from J, the gap between germline ends came to 9 bases. Germline lookup yields CDR1 SGHRS and CDR2 YFSETQ. CDR3 residues: CASSNGMYEQYF. CDR3 DNA sequence: TGCGCCAGCAGCAACGGTATGTACGAGCAGTACTTC.